This T cell receptor (beta chain) was profiled in a study of control samples from healthy donors and cancer patients. Only in-frame clones appear in the TCRdb table, and some are missing; sequencing was by immunoSEQ multiplex PCR. Of approximately 160,000 clones detected, about nine tenths appear once; the ten largest clones hold 2% to 2.5%. The CDR3 length is 16 residues. Germline V CDR1 and CDR2: SGHRS, YFSETQ. Unmatched junction bases numbered 12, after V lost 4 bases and J lost 7 bases. The material sequenced was blood. The V call is TRBV5-1, the J call TRBJ2-1, with 9 bases aligning to TRBD2. The clonotype was recovered from a woman aged 40 to 50 in good health. The CDR3 sequence is CASSPSPAGGFNEQFF. The CDR3 region has the DNA TGCGCCAGCAGCCCCAGTCCAGCGGGGGGATTTAATGAGCAGTTCTTC.